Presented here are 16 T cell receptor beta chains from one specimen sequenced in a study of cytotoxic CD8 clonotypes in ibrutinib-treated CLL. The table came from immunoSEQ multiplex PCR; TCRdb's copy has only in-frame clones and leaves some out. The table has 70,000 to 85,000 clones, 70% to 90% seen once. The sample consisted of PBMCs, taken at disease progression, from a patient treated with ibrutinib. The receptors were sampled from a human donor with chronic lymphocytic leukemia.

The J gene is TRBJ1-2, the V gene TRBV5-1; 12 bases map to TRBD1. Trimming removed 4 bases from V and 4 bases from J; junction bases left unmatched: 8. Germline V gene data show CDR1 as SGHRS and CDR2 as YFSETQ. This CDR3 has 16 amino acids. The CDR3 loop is CASSPGQGAPVYGYTF. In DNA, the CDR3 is TGCGCCAGCAGCCCGGGACAGGGGGCGCCCGTCTATGGCTACACCTTC.

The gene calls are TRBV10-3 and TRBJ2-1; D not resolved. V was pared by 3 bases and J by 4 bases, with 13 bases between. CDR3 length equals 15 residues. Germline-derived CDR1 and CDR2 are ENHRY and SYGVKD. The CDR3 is CAISERNSPYNEQFF. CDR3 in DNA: TGTGCCATCAGTGAAAGGAACAGCCCTTACAATGAGCAGTTCTTC.

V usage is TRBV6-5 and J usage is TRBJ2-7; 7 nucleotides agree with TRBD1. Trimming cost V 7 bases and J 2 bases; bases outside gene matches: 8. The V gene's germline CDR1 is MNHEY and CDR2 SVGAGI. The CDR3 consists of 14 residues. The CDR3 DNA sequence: TGTGCCAGCACACATTTACAGGGGACCTACGAGCAGTACTTC. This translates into CASTHLQGTYEQYF.

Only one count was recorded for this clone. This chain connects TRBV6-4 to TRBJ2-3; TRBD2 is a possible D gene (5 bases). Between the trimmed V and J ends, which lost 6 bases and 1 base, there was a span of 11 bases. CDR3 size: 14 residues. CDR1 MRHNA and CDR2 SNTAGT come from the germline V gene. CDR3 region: CASSAEGGTDTQYF. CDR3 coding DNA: TGTGCCAGCAGCGCCGAGGGCGGCACAGATACGCAGTATTTT.

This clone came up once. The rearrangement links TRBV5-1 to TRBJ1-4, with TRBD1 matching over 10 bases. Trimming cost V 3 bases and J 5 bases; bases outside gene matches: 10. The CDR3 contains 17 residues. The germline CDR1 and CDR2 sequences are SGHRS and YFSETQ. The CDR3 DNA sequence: TGCGCCAGCAGCTCGGGGACAGGGGTGGGATTAAATGAAAAACTGTTTTTT. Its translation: CASSSGTGVGLNEKLFF.

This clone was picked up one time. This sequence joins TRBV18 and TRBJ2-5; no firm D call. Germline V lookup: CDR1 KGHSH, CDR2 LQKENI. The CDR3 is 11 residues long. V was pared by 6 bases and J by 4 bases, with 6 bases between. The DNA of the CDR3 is TGTGCCAGCTCGTCACGAGAGACCCAGTACTTC. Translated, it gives CASSSRETQYF.

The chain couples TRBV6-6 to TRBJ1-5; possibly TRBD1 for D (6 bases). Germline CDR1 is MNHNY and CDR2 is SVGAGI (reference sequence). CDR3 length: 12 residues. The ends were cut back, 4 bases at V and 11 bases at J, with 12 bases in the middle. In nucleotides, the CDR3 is TGTGCCAGCAGTTCTACAGGGTTGGCCCAGCATTTT. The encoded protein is CASSSTGLAQHF.

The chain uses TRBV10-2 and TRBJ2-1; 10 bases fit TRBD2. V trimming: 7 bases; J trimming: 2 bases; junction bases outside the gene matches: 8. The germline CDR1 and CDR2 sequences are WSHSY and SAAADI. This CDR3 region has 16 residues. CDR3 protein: CASKLAGRSTYNEQFF. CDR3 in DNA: TGCGCCAGCAAACTAGCGGGACGGTCCACCTACAATGAGCAGTTCTTC.

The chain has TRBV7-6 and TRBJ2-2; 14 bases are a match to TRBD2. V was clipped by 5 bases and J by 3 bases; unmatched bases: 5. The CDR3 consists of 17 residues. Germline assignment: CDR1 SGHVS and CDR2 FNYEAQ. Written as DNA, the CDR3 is TGTGCCAGCAGCCGGACTAGCGGGAGGAGCTACACCGGGGAGCTGTTTTTT. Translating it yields CASSRTSGRSYTGELFF.

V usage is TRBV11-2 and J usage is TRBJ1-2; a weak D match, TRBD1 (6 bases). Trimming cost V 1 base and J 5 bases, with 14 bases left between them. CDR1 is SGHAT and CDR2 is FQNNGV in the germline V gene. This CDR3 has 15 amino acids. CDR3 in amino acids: CASSLGLRGSYGYTF. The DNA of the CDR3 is TGTGCCAGCAGCTTAGGCTTAAGGGGGTCTTATGGCTACACCTTC. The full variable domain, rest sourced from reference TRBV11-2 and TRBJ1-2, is EAGVAQSPRYKIIEKRQSVAFWCNPISGHATLYWYQQILGQGPKLLIQFQNNGVVDDSQLPKDRFSAERLKGVDSTLKIQPAKLEDSAVYLCASSLGLRGSYGYTFGSGTRLTVV.

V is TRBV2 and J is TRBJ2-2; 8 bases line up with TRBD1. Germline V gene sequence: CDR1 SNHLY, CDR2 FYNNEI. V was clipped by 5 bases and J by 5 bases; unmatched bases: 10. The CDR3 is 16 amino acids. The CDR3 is CASSFTGGRGTGELFF. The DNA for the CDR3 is TGTGCCAGCAGTTTTACAGGGGGTAGGGGGACCGGGGAGCTGTTTTTT. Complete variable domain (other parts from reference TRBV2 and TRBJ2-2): EPEVTQTPSHQVTQMGQEVILRCVPISNHLYFYWYRQILGQKVEFLVSFYNNEISEKSEIFDDQFSVERPDGSNFTLKIRSTKLEDSAMYFCASSFTGGRGTGELFFGEGSRLTVL.

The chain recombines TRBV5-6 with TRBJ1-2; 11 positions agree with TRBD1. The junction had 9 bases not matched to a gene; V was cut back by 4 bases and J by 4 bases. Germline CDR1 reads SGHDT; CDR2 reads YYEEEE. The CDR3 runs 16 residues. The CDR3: CASSQTGTGGIYGYTF. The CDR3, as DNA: TGTGCCAGCAGCCAGACCGGGACAGGGGGTATCTATGGCTACACCTTC.

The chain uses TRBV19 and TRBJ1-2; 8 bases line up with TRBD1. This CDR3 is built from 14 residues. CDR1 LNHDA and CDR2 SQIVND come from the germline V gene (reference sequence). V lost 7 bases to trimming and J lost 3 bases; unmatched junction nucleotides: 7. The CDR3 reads CASIQQGVDYGYTF. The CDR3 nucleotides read TGTGCCAGTATCCAACAGGGGGTCGACTATGGCTACACCTTC.

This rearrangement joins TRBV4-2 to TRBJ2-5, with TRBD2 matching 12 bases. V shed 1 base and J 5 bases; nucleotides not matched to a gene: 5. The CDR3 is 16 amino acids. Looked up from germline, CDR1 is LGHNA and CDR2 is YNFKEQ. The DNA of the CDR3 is TGTGCCAGCAGCCAAGGCCTGACTAGCGGGGGTGAGACCCAGTACTTC. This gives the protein CASSQGLTSGGETQYF.

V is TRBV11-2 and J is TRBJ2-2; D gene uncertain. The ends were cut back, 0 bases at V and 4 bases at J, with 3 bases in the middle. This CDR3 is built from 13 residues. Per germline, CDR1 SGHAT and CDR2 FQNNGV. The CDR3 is CASSLDTTGELFF. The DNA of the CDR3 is TGTGCCAGCAGCTTAGATACCACCGGGGAGCTGTTTTTT.

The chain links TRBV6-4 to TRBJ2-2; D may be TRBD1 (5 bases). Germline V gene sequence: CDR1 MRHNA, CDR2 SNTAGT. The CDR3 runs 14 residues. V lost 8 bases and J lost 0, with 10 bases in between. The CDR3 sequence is CASRSQANTGELFF. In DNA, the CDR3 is TGTGCCAGCCGTTCACAGGCGAACACCGGGGAGCTGTTTTTT.